The 22 T cell receptor beta chains given below trace back to one sample, sequenced in a study of blood T cell repertoires in COVID-19. The assay was immunoSEQ multiplex PCR, and TCRdb's table has in-frame clones only and misses some. The table has around 260,000 clones, approximately 89% seen once. Sequenced material: peripheral blood. All receptors derive from a man aged 40-49 years who had recovered from COVID-19.

The chain recombines TRBV20-1 with TRBJ2-5, with a possible D match to TRBD2 (6 bases). The CDR3 extends over 15 amino acids. Trimming took off 3 bases at V and 7 bases at J, with 21 bases between the two ends. Germline CDR1 reads DFQATT; CDR2 reads SNEGSKA (reference sequence). The CDR3 DNA follows: TGCAGTGCTAGTCCCCCGGGAGCCACTCCGGGGACCCAGTACTTC. Translating it yields CSASPPGATPGTQYF.

V usage is TRBV7-9 and J usage is TRBJ2-5; 7 nucleotides match TRBD1. Germline-derived CDR1 and CDR2 are SEHNR and FQNEAQ (reference sequence). The CDR3 runs 14 residues. V shed 6 bases and J 3 bases; nucleotides not matched to a gene: 7. The chain's CDR3 is CASRGRDREETQYF. DNA of the CDR3: TGTGCCAGCAGGGGCCGGGACAGAGAAGAGACCCAGTACTTC. The full variable domain, in which reference TRBV7-9 and TRBJ2-5 provide the parts outside the CDR3, is DTGVSQNPRHKITKRGQNVTFRCDPISEHNRLYWYRQTLGQGPEFLTYFQNEAQLEKSRLLSDRFSAERPKGSFSTLEIQRTEQGDSAMYLCASRGRDREETQYFGPGTRLLVL.

The V gene is TRBV27, the J gene TRBJ2-1; D is perhaps TRBD2 (5 bases). V was pared by 0 bases and J by 7 bases, with 16 bases between. Germline V gives CDR1 MNHEY, CDR2 SMNVEV (reference sequence). The CDR3 extends over 16 amino acids. The CDR3 region is CASSLSTTGRINEQFF. CDR3 nucleotide sequence: TGTGCCAGCAGTTTATCGACGACGGGAAGGATTAATGAGCAGTTCTTC.

V usage is TRBV6-5 and J usage is TRBJ2-1; 10 positions agree with TRBD1. The CDR3 totals 15 residues. Trimming took 6 bases from V and 7 from J; bases not matched to a gene: 9. CDR1 MNHEY and CDR2 SVGAGI come from the germline V gene. CDR3 nucleotide sequence: TGTGCCAGCAGCCGGACAGGGGGGGGAGGGAATGAGCAGTTCTTC. Protein sequence: CASSRTGGGGNEQFF.

This chain connects TRBV7-9 to TRBJ1-4; a possible D gene is TRBD1 (5 bases). The CDR3 is made up of 14 amino acids. Germline V gene lookup returns CDR1 SEHNR and CDR2 FQNEAQ (reference sequence). V dropped 2 bases and J dropped 7 bases, with 11 bases sitting between them. The CDR3 spells CASSLFEGAEKLFF. DNA for the CDR3: TGTGCCAGCAGCTTATTCGAAGGGGCTGAAAAACTGTTTTTT.

The chain carries TRBV7-8 and TRBJ2-7; no clear D. CDR1 is SGHVS, CDR2 FQNEAQ, per germline. V lost 1 base and J 2 bases, leaving 9 bases between the germline ends. This CDR3 comprises 14 residues. Here the CDR3 reads CASSLGARTYEQYF. The CDR3 DNA follows: TGTGCCAGCAGCTTAGGTGCGCGGACCTACGAGCAGTACTTC.

This clone has more than one count but fewer than ten. V is TRBV30 and J is TRBJ2-1; 9 bases agree with TRBD1. J was trimmed by 4 bases and V by 3 bases; bases with no gene match: 1. This CDR3 contains 13 residues. Looked up from germline, CDR1 is GTSNPN and CDR2 is SVGIG (reference sequence). The CDR3 DNA reads as TGTGCCTGGAGAGGGACAGGGTACAATGAGCAGTTCTTC. It is translated as CAWRGTGYNEQFF.

The rearrangement uses TRBV5-1 and TRBJ2-7, with 8 positions matching TRBD1. Germline V gives CDR1 SGHRS, CDR2 YFSETQ. Unmatched junction bases numbered 11, after V lost 0 bases and J lost 6 bases. The CDR3 has 16 residues. The CDR3 region has the DNA TGCGCCAGCAGCTTGGGTTGGCGACAGGGGCCCCTCGAGCAGTACTTC. Its translation: CASSLGWRQGPLEQYF.

A remark on this clone: Distinct nucleotide sequences in the sample also encode this CDR3. The chain recombines TRBV5-1 with TRBJ1-5; TRBD1 might be the D (5 bases). This CDR3 has 13 residues. The V gene lost 4 bases and the J gene lost 5 bases, with 10 bases spanning the gap. Germline values: CDR1 SGHRS, CDR2 YFSETQ. This CDR3 reads CASSRTGDQPQHF. CDR3 sequence (DNA): TGCGCCAGCAGCCGAACGGGGGATCAGCCCCAGCATTTT.

The rearrangement uses TRBV3-1 (or the pseudogene TRBV3-2) and TRBJ2-4, with 11 bases identical to TRBD2. Per germline, CDR1 LGHDT and CDR2 YNNKEL (reference sequence). The CDR3 loop spans 17 amino acids. After removal of 2 bases from V and 1 base from J, the junction contained 4 bases not matched to a gene. The CDR3 spells CASSQWTSGLAKNIQYF. The CDR3 coding sequence is TGTGCCAGCAGCCAATGGACTAGCGGGTTGGCCAAAAACATTCAGTACTTC.

The V gene is TRBV30, the J gene TRBJ1-3, with D uncertain. V gave up 5 bases and J gave up 4 bases, with 9 bases separating them. The CDR3 loop spans 12 amino acids. The germline CDR1 and CDR2 sequences are GTSNPN and SVGIG (reference sequence). The CDR3: CAWGREGNTIYF. The CDR3 DNA follows: TGTGCCTGGGGACGGGAAGGAAACACCATATATTTT.

This clone was seen only a few times. The chain links TRBV5-5 to TRBJ1-2; D unresolved. The CDR3 extends over 15 amino acids. The germline V and J ends were trimmed by 0 bases and 0 bases, with 9 bases remaining between them. Germline assignment: CDR1 SGHKS and CDR2 YYEKEE (reference sequence). In nucleotides, the CDR3 is TGTGCCAGCAGCTTGGCCGCCACAACTAACTATGGCTACACCTTC. It translates to CASSLAATTNYGYTF.

This clone has a handful of counts. The rearrangement links TRBV2 to TRBJ1-3; D unresolved. The V gene lost 8 bases and the J gene lost 0 bases, with 14 bases spanning the gap. Germline assignment: CDR1 SNHLY and CDR2 FYNNEI. The CDR3 covers 15 residues. This chain's CDR3 is CASCRQAGSGNTIYF. CDR3 DNA sequence: TGTGCCAGCTGCAGGCAGGCGGGCTCTGGAAACACCATATATTTT.

The V and J genes are TRBV29-1 and TRBJ1-1, with D possibly matching TRBD1 (6 bases). Germline loops: CDR1 SQVTM, CDR2 ANQGSEA. V was cut by 6 bases and J by 3 bases, with 17 bases left in between. This CDR3 has 14 residues. CDR3 DNA: TGCAGCGTGCACTTACAGGGTATGCACACTGAAGCTTTCTTT. Translating it yields CSVHLQGMHTEAFF.

The rearrangement joins TRBV6-2 or TRBV6-3 to TRBJ2-7; D may be TRBD2 (5 bases). Germline V gives CDR1 MNHEY, CDR2 SVGEGT. Between the trimmed V and J ends, which lost 4 bases and 5 bases, there was a span of 18 bases. This CDR3 comprises 15 residues. The CDR3 coding sequence is TGTGCCAGCAGTTCCTTCGGGAAAGGGAAGAACGAGCAGTACTTC. Amino acids: CASSSFGKGKNEQYF.

The chain carries TRBV7-2 and TRBJ1-1; tentative D call: TRBD1 (6 bases). This CDR3 comprises 11 residues. Trimming took off 5 bases at V and 8 bases at J, with 9 bases between the two ends. The germline gives CDR1 SGHTA, CDR2 FQGNSA. The CDR3 DNA reads as TGTGCCAGCAGCCCAGGGACAGAAGCTTTCTTT. The encoded protein is CASSPGTEAFF.

The chain links TRBV27 to TRBJ2-5; 10 positions match TRBD2. Germline V CDR1 and CDR2: MNHEY, SMNVEV (reference sequence). The junction had 10 bases not matched to a gene; V was cut back by 5 bases and J by 4 bases. The CDR3 contains 16 residues. The DNA of the CDR3 is TGTGCCAGCAGTACGGGAGCGGGAGGGCCGGGAGAGACCCAGTACTTC. Translated: CASSTGAGGPGETQYF.

The chain joins TRBV29-1 to TRBJ1-2, with D tentatively TRBD1 (6 bases). V was trimmed by 6 bases and J by 2 bases, leaving 7 bases between them. CDR3 size: 11 residues. CDR1 and CDR2 (germline): SQVTM, ANQGSEA. Here the CDR3 DNA reads TGCAGCGTCGGACAGAACTATGGCTACACCTTC. Residues: CSVGQNYGYTF.

This clone was detected only once. The chain employs TRBV9 and TRBJ2-5, with 8 bases that match TRBD2. Unmatched junction bases numbered 9, after V lost 0 bases and J lost 2 bases. Germline values: CDR1 SGDLS, CDR2 YYNGEE. The CDR3 sequence is 17 residues long. Here the CDR3 reads CASSVDTAGGVQETQYF. The DNA for the CDR3 is TGTGCCAGCAGCGTAGACACTGCGGGAGGTGTACAAGAGACCCAGTACTTC.

Points on this clone: The identical CDR3 is also encoded by other nucleotide sequences in the sample. This sequence joins TRBV11-2 and TRBJ2-7; tentative D call: TRBD1 (6 bases). CDR3 size: 14 residues. CDR1 and CDR2 from the germline V gene are SGHAT and FQNNGV. V lost 3 bases and J lost 0, with 9 bases in between. The CDR3 sequence: CASSLVGGSYEQYF. In DNA, the CDR3 is TGTGCCAGCAGCTTGGTAGGGGGCTCCTACGAGCAGTACTTC.

Turning to this clone: Other nucleotide sequences from this sample produce the same CDR3. The V gene is TRBV19, the J gene TRBJ2-5; D not certain. The V end was cut by 5 bases, the J end by 5 bases, with 6 bases between. The germline V gene encodes CDR1 LNHDA and CDR2 SQIVND (reference sequence). The CDR3 is 11 residues long. CDR3 sequence reads: CASSVQETQYF. The DNA for the CDR3 is TGTGCCAGTAGTGTACAGGAGACCCAGTACTTC.

The chain employs TRBV9 and TRBJ2-1; D may be TRBD2 (5 bases). The CDR3 is 13 residues long. V was trimmed by 0 bases and J by 6 bases, leaving 7 bases between them. Germline V gene data show CDR1 as SGDLS and CDR2 as YYNGEE. The DNA for the CDR3 is TGTGCCAGCAGCGTAGTAGGGAGCAATGAGCAGTTCTTC. Encoded protein: CASSVVGSNEQFF.